One and the same sample provided the 30 T cell receptor beta chains below, sequenced in a study of cytomegalovirus exposure and HLA in healthy donors. The study ran its PCR with 60 Vbeta and 13 Jbeta primers. Sequenced by immunoSEQ multiplex PCR; TCRdb stores in-frame clones only, minus some. The sample lists 150,000 to 200,000 clones, about 12% occurring once. The sequencing input was PBMCs. The source of these receptors is a man aged 45-60 years in good health and CMV-seropositive.

V gene TRBV7-2 combines with J gene TRBJ2-2; D remains unclear. Trimming stripped 4 bases from V and 5 bases from J, with 17 bases between. Per the germline V gene, CDR1 is SGHTA and CDR2 is FQGNSA. There are 16 residues in the CDR3. CDR3 bases: TGTGCCAGCAGCTCCAGCCCGCGACTCGGGACCGGGGAGCTGTTTTTT. Its translation: CASSSSPRLGTGELFF.

The V call is TRBV5-1, the J call TRBJ2-3; D is undetermined. The CDR3 length is 18 residues. Trimming took 0 bases from V and 4 from J, leaving 21 bases between them. Per germline, CDR1 SGHRS and CDR2 YFSETQ. The CDR3 DNA sequence: TGCGCCAGCAGCTTGGCGAGTTTGGTGGGCCTGAGATCAGATACGCAGTATTTT. It is translated as CASSLASLVGLRSDTQYF.

There are a few counts of this clone. The gene calls are TRBV18 and TRBJ1-1, with no clear D. V lost 2 bases and J lost 1, with 11 bases in between. CDR1 is KGHSH, CDR2 LQKENI, per germline. The CDR3 has 15 residues. In DNA, the CDR3 is TGTGCCAGCTCACCAAATGCTAAACCGAACACTGAAGCTTTCTTT. It yields the protein CASSPNAKPNTEAFF.

In this sample, this clone turned up once. CDR3 sequence reads: CASSPTGGSNQPQHF. DNA of the CDR3: TGTGCCAGCTCACCGACGGGGGGTAGCAATCAGCCCCAGCATTTT. The V and J genes are TRBV18 and TRBJ1-5; TRBD1 might be the D (5 bases). Germline lookup yields CDR1 KGHSH and CDR2 LQKENI. This CDR3 has 15 amino acids. The V and J ends lost 3 bases and 0 bases respectively, with 9 bases between them.

This chain connects TRBV5-4 to TRBJ1-1; the D is unclear. Germline V lookup: CDR1 SGHNT, CDR2 YYREEE (reference sequence). Trimming took 0 bases from V and 3 from J, leaving 6 bases between them. The CDR3 contains 13 residues. This CDR3 is CASSLVGDTEAFF. The CDR3 DNA sequence: TGTGCCAGCAGCTTGGTAGGAGACACTGAAGCTTTCTTT.

This chain joins TRBV5-1 and TRBJ2-5; D unclear. CDR3 length: 14 residues. CDR1 and CDR2 from the germline V gene are SGHRS and YFSETQ. Trimming removed 0 bases from V and 5 bases from J, with 11 bases in between. The CDR3 DNA reads as TGCGCCAGCAGCTTGGAGGTAGCTAGGGAGACCCAGTACTTC. Residues: CASSLEVARETQYF.

V gene TRBV6-5 combines with J gene TRBJ2-1, with D tentatively TRBD1 (6 bases). Deletions cut 8 bases from V and 4 bases from J, with 12 bases between. Germline V CDR1 and CDR2: MNHEY, SVGAGI. CDR3 length equals 13 residues. The CDR3 loop is CASSQGNYNEQFF. CDR3 DNA sequence: TGTGCCAGCTCTCAGGGGAATTACAATGAGCAGTTCTTC.

There are a few counts of this clone. Within the sample, other DNA sequences also encode this same CDR3. The chain combines TRBV18 with TRBJ1-1, with D maybe TRBD1 (5 bases). This CDR3 is 13 amino acids long. Deletions cut 3 bases from V and 1 base from J, with 6 bases between. From germline, CDR1 is KGHSH and CDR2 LQKENI. The chain's CDR3 is CASSPQGNTEAFF. CDR3 bases: TGTGCCAGCTCACCTCAGGGGAACACTGAAGCTTTCTTT. The entire variable domain, with the rest obtained from reference TRBV18 and TRBJ1-1, is as follows: NAGVMQNPRHLVRRRGQEARLRCSPMKGHSHVYWYRQLPEEGLKFMVYLQKENIIDESGMPKERFSAEFPKEGPSILRIQQVVRGDSAAYFCASSPQGNTEAFFGQGTRLTVV.

This chain connects TRBV7-6 to TRBJ2-1; maybe TRBD2 (6 bases). The V end lost 1 base, the J end lost 3 bases, and 13 bases lay between the germline ends. CDR3 length equals 16 residues. CDR1 is SGHVS, CDR2 FNYEAQ, per germline. Written as DNA, the CDR3 is TGTGCCAGCAGCTTAGTGGTACGGGGGAGCTACAATGAGCAGTTCTTC. This codes for CASSLVVRGSYNEQFF.

This chain joins TRBV5-8 and TRBJ1-1, with D possibly matching TRBD1 (5 bases). Trimming removed 0 bases at V and 8 bases at J, with 14 bases between. This CDR3 has 14 residues. The germline CDR1 and CDR2 sequences are SGHTS and YDEGEE. The CDR3 bases are TGTGCCAGCAGCTTGGGGGGCGCGGGGAAAGAAGCTTTCTTT. Amino acids: CASSLGGAGKEAFF.

This clone occurred a few times. The V call is TRBV5-1, the J call TRBJ2-6; D uncertain. The CDR3 contains 18 residues. V lost 1 base and J lost 0, with 14 bases in between. The germline CDR1 and CDR2 sequences are SGHRS and YFSETQ. The CDR3 loop is CASSLRWAESSGANVLTF. The DNA of the CDR3 is TGCGCCAGCAGCTTGCGATGGGCAGAGAGCTCTGGGGCCAACGTCCTGACTTTC.

The V and J genes are TRBV9 and TRBJ1-2, with D possibly matching TRBD1 (5 bases). CDR1 and CDR2 (germline): SGDLS, YYNGEE. V lost 3 bases and J lost 6, with 18 bases in between. The CDR3 runs 15 residues. CDR3 sequence: CASSETPGGTDGYTF. The DNA of the CDR3 is TGTGCCAGCAGCGAGACTCCTGGAGGGACTGATGGCTACACCTTC. Filled out from reference TRBV9 and TRBJ1-2, the complete variable domain reads DSGVTQTPKHLITATGQRVTLRCSPRSGDLSVYWYQQSLDQGLQFLIQYYNGEERAKGNILERFSAQQFPDLHSELNLSSLELGDSALYFCASSETPGGTDGYTFGSGTRLTVV.

This chain connects TRBV2 to TRBJ2-5; D might be TRBD1 (5 bases). CDR3 size: 13 residues. V was shortened by 4 bases and J by 5 bases, with 11 bases between the two germline ends. Germline lookup yields CDR1 SNHLY and CDR2 FYNNEI. The CDR3 sequence is CASSARVRETQYF. The CDR3 region has the DNA TGTGCCAGCAGTGCCAGGGTGCGGGAGACCCAGTACTTC.

As concerns this clone: The same CDR3 also results from other DNA sequences found in this sample. The V and J genes are TRBV5-6 and TRBJ2-7, with 10 bases fitting TRBD1. Germline values: CDR1 SGHDT, CDR2 YYEEEE. The CDR3 loop spans 14 amino acids. V was clipped by 4 bases and J by 4 bases; unmatched bases: 5. The CDR3 here is CASSRQGAGYEQYF. The CDR3 DNA follows: TGTGCCAGCAGCCGACAGGGGGCTGGGTACGAGCAGTACTTC.

This clone was detected a few times. The J gene is TRBJ2-7, the V gene TRBV7-9, with a tentative D call TRBD1 (6 bases). V was shortened by 1 base and J by 6 bases, with 19 bases between the two germline ends. The CDR3 contains 16 residues. Germline V gene lookup returns CDR1 SEHNR and CDR2 FQNEAQ (reference sequence). This CDR3 reads CASSLEGLGQGSEQYF. DNA for the CDR3: TGTGCCAGCAGCTTAGAAGGTTTAGGGCAGGGGAGCGAGCAGTACTTC.

This clone was detected a few times. CDR3 in DNA: TGCGCCAGCAGCCAGTTTGGGGGGGGACAGGGAACCTACGAGCAGTACTTC. This sequence encodes CASSQFGGGQGTYEQYF. This chain uses TRBV4-3 with TRBJ2-7; TRBD1 matches at 9 bases. Germline V gene data show CDR1 as LGHNA and CDR2 as YSLEER. The CDR3 length is 17 residues. V lost 3 bases, J lost 2 bases, and 11 bases stayed unmatched.

Points on this clone: A junction end diverges from the germline sequence, so it may reflect a read error. This chain joins TRBV19 and TRBJ2-7; weak D call: TRBD1 (6 bases). The CDR3 extends over 13 amino acids. Germline V lookup: CDR1 LNHDA, CDR2 SQIVND (reference sequence). The CDR3 loop reads CASSPNQQGTFNF. CDR3 DNA sequence: TGTGCCAGTAGTCCAAATCAACAGGGAACCTTTAACTTC.

V and J are TRBV28 and TRBJ2-7, with a tentative D call TRBD1 (6 bases). The CDR3 length is 13 residues. V lost 5 bases, J lost 4 bases, and 12 bases lay in between. Germline values: CDR1 MDHEN, CDR2 SYDVKM. CDR3 in amino acids: CASSRDTPYEQYV. The CDR3 DNA reads as TGTGCCAGCAGTCGGGACACTCCTTACGAGCAGTACGTC.

This clone was observed a handful of times. This chain joins TRBV19 and TRBJ1-6; D uncertain. V was trimmed by 2 bases and J by 7 bases, leaving 6 bases between them. The CDR3 is made up of 13 amino acids. CDR1 LNHDA and CDR2 SQIVND come from the germline V gene (reference sequence). The CDR3 protein is CASSIRRNSPLHF. The CDR3, as DNA: TGTGCCAGTAGTATACGCCGGAATTCACCCCTCCACTTT.

Only a few counts were recorded for this clone. This sequence joins TRBV12-2 and TRBJ2-5; no DNA check was done on the table's D call, TRBD2. TRBV12-2 is classified as a pseudogene. The CDR3 length is 17 residues. CDR3 sequence (DNA): TGTGCAAGTCGCCCCCTCGGCGGGACTTTAGATAAAGAGACCCAGTACTTC. Protein: CASRPLGGTLDKETQYF.

V gene TRBV15 combines with J gene TRBJ2-5; D is perhaps TRBD1 (6 bases). CDR3 length: 15 residues. V dropped 5 bases and J dropped 0 bases, with 13 bases sitting between them. Germline CDR1 reads LNHNV; CDR2 reads YYDKDF (reference sequence). The CDR3 loop is CATSPGRGNQETQYF. CDR3 nucleotides: TGTGCCACCAGCCCTGGCAGGGGCAACCAAGAGACCCAGTACTTC.

The chain combines TRBV19 with TRBJ2-2, with D tentatively TRBD1 (5 bases). Between the trimmed V and J ends, which lost 7 bases and 5 bases, there was a span of 14 bases. CDR1 is LNHDA, CDR2 SQIVND, per germline (reference sequence). CDR3 size: 14 residues. The CDR3 reads CASIDPRQTGELFF. CDR3 nucleotide sequence: TGTGCCAGTATTGACCCCCGACAGACCGGGGAGCTGTTTTTT.

This clone was seen a handful of times. V and J are TRBV6-6 and TRBJ1-2; 7 bases are a match to TRBD1. The CDR3 has 14 residues. Per the germline V gene, CDR1 is MNHNY and CDR2 is SVGAGI (reference sequence). V gave up 3 bases and J gave up 6 bases; unmatched junction bases: 7. The CDR3 sequence is CASSYRQGFHGYTF. The CDR3 DNA sequence: TGTGCCAGCAGTTATCGACAGGGCTTTCATGGCTACACCTTC.

This clone was detected only a few times. The chain employs TRBV27 and TRBJ1-1; 9 bases fit TRBD1. CDR1 is MNHEY, CDR2 SMNVEV, per germline (reference sequence). This CDR3 is 14 amino acids long. V lost 6 bases and J lost 1; bases outside the gene matches: 3. CDR3 region: CASRGTGRNTEAFF. CDR3 DNA: TGTGCCAGCAGGGGGACAGGGCGGAACACTGAAGCTTTCTTT.

This clone was detected a few times. This chain links TRBV2 with TRBJ2-1; no clear D. The germline V gene has CDR1 SNHLY and CDR2 FYNNEI. V shed 2 bases and J shed 4 bases, with 9 bases lying between them. The CDR3 sequence is 14 residues long. In DNA form, the CDR3 reads TGTGCCAGCAGTGAAATCGCCAGTTACAATGAGCAGTTCTTC. Amino acids: CASSEIASYNEQFF.

V gene TRBV4-2 combines with J gene TRBJ1-5, with TRBD1 identical over 8 bases. CDR3 size: 14 residues. Losses at the gene ends were 5 bases for V and 3 bases for J; bases not matched to a gene: 3. Germline CDR1 is LGHNA and CDR2 is YNFKEQ. As DNA, the CDR3 is TGTGCCAGCAGCGCGGACAGGGACAATCAGCCCCAGCATTTT. This encodes CASSADRDNQPQHF.

The gene calls are TRBV7-2 and TRBJ2-5, with D unclear. This CDR3 is 13 amino acids long. V shed 0 bases and J shed 4 bases, with 6 bases lying between them. Germline loops: CDR1 SGHTA, CDR2 FQGNSA. This chain's CDR3 is CASSLATRETQYF. The CDR3 DNA is TGTGCCAGCAGCTTAGCAACTCGAGAGACCCAGTACTTC.

This clone was picked up a small number of times. The chain joins TRBV15 to TRBJ1-1, with 7 bases matching TRBD1. This CDR3 is 15 amino acids long. Germline loops: CDR1 LNHNV, CDR2 YYDKDF (reference sequence). Trimming took 5 bases from V and 6 from J; bases not matched to a gene: 12. The CDR3 DNA reads TGTGCCACCAGCGGAAATACAGGGGTTCGGCCTGAAGCTTTCTTT. It specifies CATSGNTGVRPEAFF.

The chain employs TRBV7-2 and TRBJ2-5; no clear D. This CDR3 has 13 amino acids. The ends were cut back, 7 bases at V and 1 base at J, with 10 bases in the middle. Germline CDR1 is SGHTA and CDR2 is FQGNSA. The CDR3 protein is CASTLGAQETQYF. CDR3 nucleotide sequence: TGTGCCAGCACCCTGGGCGCCCAAGAGACCCAGTACTTC.

The chain couples TRBV6-1 to TRBJ2-7; 10 nucleotides align to TRBD1. V trimming: 7 bases; J trimming: 5 bases; junction bases outside the gene matches: 8. CDR1 is MNHNS, CDR2 SASEGT, per germline. The CDR3 has 14 amino acids. CDR3 region: CASTSGDRGHEQYV. The CDR3 nucleotides read TGTGCCAGCACTTCGGGGGACAGGGGTCACGAGCAGTACGTC.